The entry below describes one TCR beta chain. This clone was detected only a few times. Its antigen remains undetermined. No much larger clone is present one base from it, and per-base qualities are unavailable. This sample was included in a study of blood T cell repertoires in COVID-19 (dated by TCRdb to 2018 to 2021). Background for the entire study: Samples covering the acute and convalescent phases of COVID-19 were provided by collaborators in the United States, Italy and Spain. The prospective study material was composed of cDNA or gDNA derived from T cells, B-cell-depleted T cells, or PBMCs. The dataset comprised deeply sampled blood TCRbeta repertoires from subjects exposed to, actively infected with, or recovered from COVID-19. The repertoires were made available in a free public database intended to serve as a resource for research on the immune response to SARS-CoV-2. The samples were drawn from two sources: the first 160 participants of the ongoing ImmuneRACE study, and some 1,300 subjects contributed by 6 global collaborators. A de-identified subject ID, COVID-19 status, age in years and sex were almost always included in the sample metadata. Where available, HLA class I and class II types were obtained from metadata supplied by the sample provider rather than from assay-based typing.

Summary of the overall study and its limitations: The quantity of clinical and demographic metadata differed by source and by participant and was supplied without curation.

In the prospective study, participants were roughly 18 to 90 years old, resided in about two dozen geographic areas of the United States, and were enrolled through a virtual design. To assign participants to cohorts, the prospective study relied on clinical history that participants themselves reported in a screening survey and a study questionnaire. In the prospective study, whole blood, serum and a nasopharyngeal or oropharyngeal swab were collected from each participant by mobile phlebotomists. Prospective study participants could optionally give additional blood draws and questionnaires over an approximately two-month period. Prospective study blood samples were shipped either frozen or at room temperature before DNA extraction. The CDR3, from cysteine to phenylalanine, totals 15 residues. Kept here is only the CDR3 DNA, which spans 45 bases and is read in frame from base 1. A distance of 12 bases separates the germline ends of V and J, which lose 1 base and 6 bases respectively. CDR1 and CDR2 were assigned from the germline V gene as SGHVS and FNYEAQ.

TCRbeta CDR3 regions were amplified from genomic DNA by means of the immunoSEQ Assay, a bias-controlled multiplex PCR. The original methods were these. The number of nucleated cells in each sample was estimated from the amplification of reference gene primers within the assay. To quantify the absolute abundance of each unique TCRbeta CDR3 rearrangement, sequence reads were collapsed and filtered. For each sample, productive Simpson clonality was calculated as the square root of Simpson's diversity index over productive rearrangements. TCRdb provides this immuneACCESS table in a form limited to in-frame rearrangements. Some clones are lacking; in checked studies, under half of them reflect an unresolved V gene, and why the rest are absent is not known. V, J and clone size are taken as reported in that table, and D and trimming were inferred from the DNA itself. The table for this sample lists 310,000 or so clones; around 90% of them were counted only once. The top ten clones comprise roughly 1.6% of the sample.

Sequenced: PBMCs or T cells enriched from blood (not recorded which). The chain joins TRBV7-6 to TRBJ1-4; the D segment cannot be called with confidence. The sequence was obtained from a woman younger than 30 with acute COVID-19. The DNA sequence is given as TGTGCCAGCAGCTTAGATGGCAGAACGCATGAAAAACTGTTTTTT. Its protein reads: CASSLDGRTHEKLFF.